These T cell receptor beta chains were read from a single sample in a study of blood T cell repertoires in COVID-19. Clones were read by immunoSEQ multiplex PCR, and TCRdb kept only the in-frame ones, dropping some. The repertoire consists of about 260,000 clones, with 88% occurring once and the leading ten covering around 3.1%. Sequencing was done on a sample of PBMCs or T cells enriched from blood (not recorded which). Receptors originate from a middle-aged woman who had been exposed to COVID-19. Each CDR3 is given with its conserved first and last residue. D genes are given only for firm matches. Clone size is given for some rows only: seen once, a few or many times, or a class if the clone is expanded.

TRBV29-1	TRBJ2-2	TRBD2	once	CSVRRGLASSGELFF	TGCAGCGTACGTCGGGGACTAGCTTCGTCCGGGGAGCTGTTTTTT
TRBV7-8	TRBJ2-5	NA	NA	CASSLELGLETQYF	TGTGCCAGCAGCTTAGAGTTGGGGCTGGAGACCCAGTACTTC
TRBV5-6	TRBJ1-1	TRBD1	NA	CASSFSRQGLATEAFF	TGTGCCAGCAGCTTCTCCAGACAGGGCTTGGCCACTGAAGCTTTCTTT
TRBV4-3	TRBJ2-1	TRBD1	NA	CASSQRQGSYNEQFF	TGCGCCAGCAGCCAGCGACAGGGATCCTACAATGAGCAGTTCTTC
TRBV2	TRBJ1-4	TRBD1	few	CASATTGTGGEKLFF	TGTGCCAGCGCCACGACCGGGACAGGAGGTGAAAAACTGTTTTTT
TRBV6-5	TRBJ1-2	NA	NA	CASSSQGETIYGYTF	TGTGCCAGCAGTTCCCAGGGCGAAACGATCTATGGCTACACCTTC
TRBV10-3	TRBJ2-1	TRBD1	NA	CAISGPGGEQFF	TGTGCCATCAGTGGGCCAGGGGGCGAGCAGTTCTTC
TRBV14	TRBJ1-2	NA	NA	CASSRPAARGYTF	TGTGCCAGCAGCCGACCAGCGGCCCGGGGCTACACCTTC
TRBV24-1	TRBJ2-1	NA	NA	CATSDMGGPYNEQFF	TGTGCCACCAGTGACATGGGGGGGCCCTACAATGAGCAGTTCTTC
TRBV11-3	TRBJ1-1	NA	NA	CASSLSKEAFF	TGTGCCAGCAGCTTATCTAAGGAAGCTTTCTTT
TRBV6-2/TRBV6-3	TRBJ1-5	NA	NA	CASTPWAGGSNQPQHF	TGTGCCAGCACCCCTTGGGCCGGAGGTAGCAATCAGCCCCAGCATTTT
TRBV12-3/TRBV12-4	TRBJ1-2	NA	NA	CASSAGERVGYTF	TGTGCCAGCAGTGCAGGGGAACGGGTGGGCTACACCTTC
TRBV19	TRBJ2-1	TRBD1	NA	CASSIIGTGSVAEQFF	TGTGCCAGTAGTATAATTGGGACAGGTTCAGTTGCTGAGCAGTTCTTC
TRBV19	TRBJ2-1	TRBD2	NA	CASSREGQNEQFF	TGTGCCAGTAGTCGGGAGGGCCAGAATGAGCAGTTCTTC
TRBV19	TRBJ2-5	TRBD1	NA	CASSVRGTAVLPQETQYF	TGTGCCAGTAGCGTGAGGGGGACAGCCGTTTTGCCACAAGAGACCCAGTACTTC
TRBV27	TRBJ2-7	TRBD2	NA	CASRTSGDYEQYF	TGTGCCAGCAGGACTAGCGGGGACTACGAGCAGTACTTC
TRBV6-5	TRBJ2-5	NA	once	CASTQTGFQETQYF	TGTGCCAGCACCCAGACAGGTTTCCAAGAGACCCAGTACTTC
TRBV7-3	TRBJ2-1	TRBD2	NA	CASSLTSGRRGNEQFF	TGTGCCAGCAGCTTAACTAGCGGGAGGCGGGGCAATGAGCAGTTCTTC
TRBV7-3	TRBJ2-1	TRBD2	NA	CASSPTPGLAGDEQFF	TGTGCCAGCAGTCCAACCCCGGGACTAGCAGGCGATGAGCAGTTCTTC
TRBV15	TRBJ2-7	TRBD1	NA	CATGRDRGRGEQYF	TGTGCCACCGGGAGGGACAGGGGGCGCGGGGAGCAGTACTTC
TRBV24-1	TRBJ2-3	TRBD1	NA	CATSEPQDRDTDTQYF	TGTGCCACCAGTGAACCCCAGGACAGGGACACAGATACGCAGTATTTT
TRBV5-4	TRBJ2-5	TRBD1	NA	CASSLGEGQSWETQYF	TGTGCCAGCAGCTTGGGAGAGGGACAGAGTTGGGAGACCCAGTACTTC
TRBV2	TRBJ1-1	NA	NA	CASSEASSWNTEAFF	TGTGCCAGCAGTGAAGCGTCTTCGTGGAACACTGAAGCTTTCTTT
TRBV5-6	TRBJ2-7	NA	NA	CASSLGGRGAYEQYF	TGTGCCAGCAGCTTGGGGGGCAGGGGTGCCTACGAGCAGTACTTC
TRBV7-3	TRBJ2-3	NA	NA	CASSLVGRNSRSTPSDTQYF	TGTGCCAGCAGCTTAGTCGGCAGGAATTCCCGCTCCACCCCCTCAGATACGCAGTATTTT
TRBV18	TRBJ1-2	TRBD1	once	CASSPGQDKIRGYTF	TGTGCCAGCTCACCTGGACAGGATAAAATCCGCGGCTACACCTTC
TRBV4-3	TRBJ1-2	NA	NA	CASRQDRGRPNYGYTF	TGCGCCAGCAGACAAGACCGGGGTCGACCTAACTATGGCTACACCTTC
TRBV7-6	TRBJ1-1	NA	NA	CASSRTVYNTEAFF	TGTGCCAGCAGCCGGACAGTCTATAACACTGAAGCTTTCTTT
TRBV27	TRBJ2-1	NA	few	CASSLPKTGTYNEQFF	TGTGCCAGCAGTTTACCCAAAACCGGGACATACAATGAGCAGTTCTTC
TRBV7-9	TRBJ2-7	TRBD2	many	CASSLTSGFQYF	TGTGCCAGCAGCTTGACTAGCGGGTTTCAGTACTTC
TRBV11-1	TRBJ1-6	TRBD1	NA	CASSFKQGHSPLHF	TGTGCCAGCAGCTTTAAACAGGGGCACTCACCCCTCCACTTT
TRBV30	TRBJ1-2	NA	NA	CAWSPRGGYTF	TGTGCCTGGAGTCCACGGGGGGGCTACACCTTC
TRBV7-9	TRBJ2-3	NA	NA	CASSSAGFTDTQYF	TGTGCCAGCAGCTCGGCGGGCTTCACAGATACGCAGTATTTT
TRBV19	TRBJ2-3	TRBD2	NA	CASSIPLAGGTDTQYF	TGTGCCAGTAGTATTCCCCTAGCGGGGGGGACAGATACGCAGTATTTT
TRBV18	TRBJ2-1	NA	NA	CASSPPGVYNEQFF	TGTGCCAGCTCACCCCCGGGGGTCTACAATGAGCAGTTCTTC
TRBV14	TRBJ1-1	NA	many	CASSQVSRGGAFF	TGTGCCAGCAGCCAAGTATCTCGGGGAGGAGCTTTCTTT
TRBV14	TRBJ2-2	NA	NA	CASSQVGGGGNGELFF	TGTGCCAGCAGCCAAGTTGGTGGAGGCGGGAACGGGGAGCTGTTTTTT
TRBV18	TRBJ2-2	NA	NA	CASSPRSESNTGELFF	TGTGCCAGCTCACCACGGTCAGAATCGAACACCGGGGAGCTGTTTTTT
TRBV6-2/TRBV6-3	TRBJ1-5	TRBD1	NA	CASSTGGQGLGSGPQHF	TGTGCCAGCAGCACTGGTGGACAGGGACTGGGGTCTGGGCCCCAGCATTTT
TRBV5-6	TRBJ1-2	TRBD1	NA	CASSLPGQIYGYTF	TGTGCCAGCAGTTTACCGGGACAGATCTATGGCTACACCTTC
TRBV30	TRBJ1-2	TRBD1	few	CAWSLGDRDVDGYTF	TGTGCCTGGAGTTTAGGTGACAGGGATGTTGATGGCTACACCTTC
TRBV3-1/TRBV3-2	TRBJ1-6	NA	once	CASSQDSGFNSPLHF	TGTGCCAGCAGCCAAGATTCAGGGTTCAATTCACCCCTCCACTTT
TRBV27	TRBJ1-4	NA	NA	CASSDSINEKLFF	TGTGCCAGCAGTGACAGCATTAATGAAAAACTGTTTTTT
TRBV19	TRBJ2-1	NA	NA	CASSDREIRVNEQFF	TGTGCCAGTAGTGACCGGGAGATAAGGGTGAATGAGCAGTTCTTC